This T cell receptor beta chain emerged from a study of T cells after yellow fever vaccination. V shed 0 bases and J shed 3 bases, with 4 bases lying between them. Germline V lookup: CDR1 SGHNT, CDR2 YYREEE (reference sequence). CDR3 length: 13 amino acids. MiXCR was run by TCRdb on the 5' RACE reads, yielding one entry per CDR3 protein. The sample records 500,000 to 700,000 distinct CDR3 sequences, about a fifth being singletons. The chain recombines TRBV5-4 with TRBJ1-5; D is ambiguous. The starting material was PBMCs, obtained 15 days after the yellow fever booster vaccination. This receptor was taken from a man aged 25-45 years who received the YFV17D yellow fever vaccine. CDR3: CASSLDNNQPQHF. In DNA form, the CDR3 reads TGTGCCAGCAGCTTGGATAACAATCAGCCCCAGCATTTT.